The T cell receptor beta chain under discussion was sequenced for a study of identical twins. TCRdb reprocessed the 5' RACE reads with MiXCR, giving one entry per CDR3 protein. The repertoire holds 700,000 or so distinct CDR3 sequences, with over 8.5% as singletons. The CDR3 loop spans 15 amino acids. V was trimmed by 0 bases and J by 1 base, leaving 5 bases between them. From germline, CDR1 is SGHRS and CDR2 YFSETQ. These same records also appear under a second study, on yellow fever vaccine responses in identical twins.

Sequences were obtained from PBMCs. This clonotype was sampled from a woman aged 18-29 years in good health. The gene calls are TRBV5-1 and TRBJ2-6; D remains unclear. CDR3: CASSLVVSGANVLTF. The CDR3 bases are TGCGCCAGCAGCTTGGTTGTGTCTGGGGCCAACGTCCTGACTTTC.